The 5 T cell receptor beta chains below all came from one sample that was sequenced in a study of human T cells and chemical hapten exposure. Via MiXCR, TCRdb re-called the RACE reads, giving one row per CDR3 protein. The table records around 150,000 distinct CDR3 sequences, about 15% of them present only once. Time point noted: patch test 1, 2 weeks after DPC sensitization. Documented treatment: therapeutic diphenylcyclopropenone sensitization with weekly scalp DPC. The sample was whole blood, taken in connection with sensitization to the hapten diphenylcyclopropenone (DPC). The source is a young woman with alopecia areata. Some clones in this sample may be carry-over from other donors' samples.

Here the CDR3 reads CASTLRGANVLTF. For the CDR3, the DNA is TGTGCCAGCACCCTCCGTGGGGCCAACGTCCTGACTTTC. The chain joins TRBV12-3 or TRBV12-4 to TRBJ2-6, with D unclear. The CDR3 totals 13 residues. Deletions cut 7 bases from V and 3 bases from J, with 7 bases between.

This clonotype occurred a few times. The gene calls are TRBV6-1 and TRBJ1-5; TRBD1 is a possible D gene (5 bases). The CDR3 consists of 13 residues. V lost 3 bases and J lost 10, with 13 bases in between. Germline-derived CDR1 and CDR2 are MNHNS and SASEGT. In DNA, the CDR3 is TGTGCCAGCAGTGATCAGGGCAAGGGCCCCCAGCATTTT. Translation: CASSDQGKGPQHF.

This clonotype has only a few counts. CDR3 amino acids: CASSLAGIETSTDTQYF. DNA for the CDR3: TGTGCCAGCAGCTTGGCAGGGATTGAGACAAGCACAGATACGCAGTATTTT. The chain uses TRBV7-8 and TRBJ2-3; D might be TRBD1 (5 bases). CDR3 length: 17 amino acids. V shed 3 bases and J shed 0 bases, with 16 bases lying between them. CDR1 is SGHVS and CDR2 is FQNEAQ in the germline V gene.

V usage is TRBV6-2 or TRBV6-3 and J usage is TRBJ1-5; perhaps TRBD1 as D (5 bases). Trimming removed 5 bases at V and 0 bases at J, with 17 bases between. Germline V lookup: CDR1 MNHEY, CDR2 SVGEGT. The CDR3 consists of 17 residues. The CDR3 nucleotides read TGTGCCAGCAGTGCTCCTAGACAGACCCATAGCAATCAGCCCCAGCATTTT. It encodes CASSAPRQTHSNQPQHF.

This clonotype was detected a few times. Here the CDR3 reads CASSLPYNYGYTF. Written as DNA, the CDR3 is TGTGCCAGCAGCTTACCATATAACTATGGCTACACCTTC. The chain is built from TRBV7-9 and TRBJ1-2; D is unresolved. In germline, CDR1 is SEHNR, CDR2 FQNEAQ (reference sequence). This CDR3 comprises 13 residues. Trimming took 2 bases from V and 1 from J, leaving 5 bases between them.